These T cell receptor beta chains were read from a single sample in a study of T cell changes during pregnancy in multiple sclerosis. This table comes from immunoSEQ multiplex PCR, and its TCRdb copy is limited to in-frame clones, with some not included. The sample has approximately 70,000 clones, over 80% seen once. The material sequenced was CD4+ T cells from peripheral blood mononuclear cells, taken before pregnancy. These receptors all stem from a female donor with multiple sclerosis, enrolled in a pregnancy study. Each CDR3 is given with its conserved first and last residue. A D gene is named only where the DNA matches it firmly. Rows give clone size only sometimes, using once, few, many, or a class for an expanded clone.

CDR3 protein: CASSEPGGALEQYF
CDR3 DNA: TGTGCCAGCAGTGAACCGGGGGGGGCTCTAGAGCAGTACTTC
D gene: TRBD2
clone size: .
J gene: TRBJ2-7
V gene: TRBV2

CDR3 protein: CASSKMGGVSTGELFF
CDR3 DNA: TGTGCCAGCAGCAAAATGGGGGGAGTGAGCACCGGGGAGCTGTTTTTT
D gene: .
clone size: .
J gene: TRBJ2-2
V gene: TRBV21-1

CDR3 protein: CASSPGQPSVGTGELFF
CDR3 DNA: TGTGCCAGCAGCCCGGGACAGCCTTCTGTCGGGACCGGGGAGCTGTTTTTT
D gene: TRBD1
clone size: .
J gene: TRBJ2-2
V gene: TRBV27

CDR3 protein: CASSLGQTGELFF
CDR3 DNA: TGTGCCAGCAGCTTAGGGCAGACCGGGGAGCTGTTTTTT
D gene: .
clone size: .
J gene: TRBJ2-2
V gene: TRBV7-8

CDR3 protein: CASSPEGTNEQYF
CDR3 DNA: TGTGCCAGCAGCCCCGAAGGGACTAACGAGCAGTACTTC
D gene: TRBD2
clone size: .
J gene: TRBJ2-7
V gene: TRBV7-6

CDR3 protein: CASTRIGTGELFF
CDR3 DNA: TGTGCCAGTACTAGGATAGGGACCGGGGAGCTGTTTTTT
D gene: .
clone size: .
J gene: TRBJ2-2
V gene: TRBV7-8

CDR3 protein: CATSDYSSYNSPLHF
CDR3 DNA: TGTGCCACCTCGGACTATAGCTCCTATAATTCACCCCTCCACTTT
D gene: .
clone size: .
J gene: TRBJ1-6
V gene: TRBV19

CDR3 protein: CASSTLAGSRETQYF
CDR3 DNA: TGTGCCAGCAGTACCCTGGCGGGATCCCGAGAGACCCAGTACTTC
D gene: .
clone size: .
J gene: TRBJ2-5
V gene: TRBV6-6

CDR3 protein: CASSVGRISYEQYF
CDR3 DNA: TGTGCCAGCAGCGTGGGCCGAATCTCCTACGAGCAGTACTTC
D gene: .
clone size: .
J gene: TRBJ2-7
V gene: TRBV9

CDR3 protein: CASSTGTSGLGYEQYF
CDR3 DNA: TGTGCCAGCTCAACTGGGACTAGCGGCTTGGGCTACGAGCAGTACTTC
D gene: TRBD2
clone size: .
J gene: TRBJ2-7
V gene: TRBV18

CDR3 protein: CASTPGQSHEKLFF
CDR3 DNA: TGTGCCAGTACCCCGGGTCAGTCACATGAAAAACTGTTTTTT
D gene: .
clone size: .
J gene: TRBJ1-4
V gene: TRBV19

CDR3 protein: CASSGGHTPNTEAFF
CDR3 DNA: TGTGCCAGCAGTGGGGGCCATACACCGAACACTGAAGCTTTCTTT
D gene: .
clone size: .
J gene: TRBJ1-1
V gene: TRBV6-1

CDR3 protein: CASSGQGGTEAFF
CDR3 DNA: TGTGCCAGCAGCGGACAGGGAGGTACTGAAGCTTTCTTT
D gene: TRBD1
clone size: .
J gene: TRBJ1-1
V gene: TRBV2

CDR3 protein: CSVGGGIRTDTQYF
CDR3 DNA: TGCAGCGTTGGGGGCGGGATCCGCACAGATACGCAGTATTTT
D gene: .
clone size: .
J gene: TRBJ2-3
V gene: TRBV29-1

CDR3 protein: CAASEGIYNSPLHF
CDR3 DNA: TGTGCCGCTAGCGAGGGGATCTATAATTCACCCCTCCACTTT
D gene: .
clone size: .
J gene: TRBJ1-6
V gene: TRBV19

CDR3 protein: CASTRKTSGERHNEQFF
CDR3 DNA: TGTGCCAGCACCCGCAAGACTAGCGGGGAGAGGCACAATGAGCAGTTCTTC
D gene: TRBD2
clone size: .
J gene: TRBJ2-1
V gene: TRBV27

CDR3 protein: CASSGQGSYEQYF
CDR3 DNA: TGTGCCAGCAGTGGACAGGGTTCCTACGAGCAGTACTTC
D gene: TRBD1
clone size: .
J gene: TRBJ2-7
V gene: TRBV6-1

CDR3 protein: CASSYNRGNYEQYF
CDR3 DNA: TGTGCCAGCAGTTACAACAGGGGGAATTACGAGCAGTACTTC
D gene: TRBD1
clone size: .
J gene: TRBJ2-7
V gene: TRBV6-5

CDR3 protein: CASSVGTSGRLNEQFF
CDR3 DNA: TGTGCCAGCAGTGTCGGGACTAGCGGGAGACTCAATGAGCAGTTCTTC
D gene: TRBD2
clone size: .
J gene: TRBJ2-1
V gene: TRBV2

CDR3 protein: CATTSVAGVTDTQYF
CDR3 DNA: TGTGCCACCACGTCCGTGGCAGGTGTCACAGATACGCAGTATTTT
D gene: .
clone size: once
J gene: TRBJ2-3
V gene: TRBV6-6

CDR3 protein: CASSVGTGVGDTQYF
CDR3 DNA: TGTGCCAGCAGCGTAGGAACGGGTGTTGGAGATACGCAGTATTTT
D gene: .
clone size: .
J gene: TRBJ2-3
V gene: TRBV9

CDR3 protein: CASSPRQGSNTEAFF
CDR3 DNA: TGTGCCAGCAGCCCCCGACAGGGATCGAACACTGAAGCTTTCTTT
D gene: TRBD1
clone size: .
J gene: TRBJ1-1
V gene: TRBV5-4

CDR3 protein: CASSHVTSGWRSYNEQFF
CDR3 DNA: TGTGCCAGCAGCCACGTGACTAGCGGATGGAGGTCCTACAATGAGCAGTTCTTC
D gene: TRBD2
clone size: .
J gene: TRBJ2-1
V gene: TRBV14

CDR3 protein: CASSSPGADTGELFF
CDR3 DNA: TGTGCCAGCAGCTCCCCTGGTGCGGACACCGGGGAGCTGTTTTTT
D gene: .
clone size: once
J gene: TRBJ2-2
V gene: TRBV7-3

CDR3 protein: CASSSPPVGRGGGELFF
CDR3 DNA: TGTGCCAGCAGCTCCCCGCCTGTAGGACGGGGTGGCGGGGAGCTGTTTTTT
D gene: .
clone size: .
J gene: TRBJ2-2
V gene: TRBV11-3

CDR3 protein: CASSPSGATRATEAFF
CDR3 DNA: TGTGCCAGCAGCCCCAGCGGGGCCACCAGAGCCACTGAAGCTTTCTTT
D gene: .
clone size: .
J gene: TRBJ1-1
V gene: TRBV9

CDR3 protein: CASSPDGGHTDTQYF
CDR3 DNA: TGTGCCAGCTCACCGGACGGGGGGCACACAGATACGCAGTATTTT
D gene: .
clone size: .
J gene: TRBJ2-3
V gene: TRBV18

CDR3 protein: CGGGSRDEQYF
CDR3 DNA: TGTGGAGGAGGGAGTAGAGACGAGCAGTACTTC
D gene: .
clone size: .
J gene: TRBJ2-7
V gene: TRBV30

CDR3 protein: CASSSTGRTEAFF
CDR3 DNA: TGTGCCAGCAGTTCGACTGGGAGGACTGAAGCTTTCTTT
D gene: .
clone size: .
J gene: TRBJ1-1
V gene: TRBV28

CDR3 protein: CAWSTQQGAIDTQYF
CDR3 DNA: TGTGCCTGGAGTACCCAACAGGGGGCCATAGATACGCAGTATTTT
D gene: TRBD1
clone size: .
J gene: TRBJ2-3
V gene: TRBV30

CDR3 protein: CASRNSGTTYEQYF
CDR3 DNA: TGTGCCAGCAGAAATAGCGGGACAACCTACGAGCAGTACTTC
D gene: TRBD2
clone size: many
J gene: TRBJ2-7
V gene: TRBV28